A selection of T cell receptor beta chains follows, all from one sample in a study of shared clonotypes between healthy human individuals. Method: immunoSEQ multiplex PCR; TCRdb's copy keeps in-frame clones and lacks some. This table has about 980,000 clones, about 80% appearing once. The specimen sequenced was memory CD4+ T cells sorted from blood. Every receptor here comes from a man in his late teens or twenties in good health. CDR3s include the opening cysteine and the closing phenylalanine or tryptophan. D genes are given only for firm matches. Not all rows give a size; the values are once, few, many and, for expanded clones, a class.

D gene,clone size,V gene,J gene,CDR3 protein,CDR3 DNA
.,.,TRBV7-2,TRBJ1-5,CASSRPDHWGQPQHF,TGTGCCAGCAGCCGACCGGACCACTGGGGGCAGCCCCAGCATTTT
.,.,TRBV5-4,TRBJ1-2,CASSLLGRYYGYTF,TGTGCCAGCAGCTTGCTGGGGCGCTACTATGGCTACACCTTC
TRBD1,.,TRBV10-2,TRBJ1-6,CASSSTGAISPLHF,TGCGCCAGCAGTTCCACAGGGGCGATTTCACCCCTCCACTTT
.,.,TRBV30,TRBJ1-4,CAWSVRGAREKLFF,TGTGCCTGGAGTGTACGTGGGGCGCGAGAAAAACTGTTTTTT
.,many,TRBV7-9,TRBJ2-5,CASSPQLTQYF,TGTGCCAGCAGCCCGCAGTTGACCCAGTACTTC
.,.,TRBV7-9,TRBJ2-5,CASSSSETQYF,TGTGCCAGCAGCTCTAGCGAGACCCAGTACTTC
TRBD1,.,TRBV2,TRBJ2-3,CASIKQGVVDTQYF,TGTGCCAGCATTAAACAGGGGGTGGTAGATACGCAGTATTTT
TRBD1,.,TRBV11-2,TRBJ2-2,CASSEGQGYTGELFF,TGTGCCAGCAGCGAAGGACAGGGGTACACCGGGGAGCTGTTTTTT
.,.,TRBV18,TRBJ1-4,CASSPRQSNEKLFF,TGTGCCAGCTCACCGCGGCAGAGTAATGAAAAACTGTTTTTT
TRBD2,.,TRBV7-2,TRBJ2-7,CASSLETSGAYEQYF,TGTGCCAGCAGCTTAGAAACTAGCGGGGCTTACGAGCAGTACTTC
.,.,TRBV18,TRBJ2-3,CASSDYADTQYF,TGTGCCAGCTCAGACTACGCAGATACGCAGTATTTT
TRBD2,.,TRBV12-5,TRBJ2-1,CASGLMGLAGGRSSYNEQFF,TGTGCTAGTGGTTTGATGGGACTAGCGGGAGGGAGGAGCTCCTACAATGAGCAGTTCTTC
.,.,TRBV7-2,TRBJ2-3,CASSSSPFRTDTQYF,TGTGCCAGCAGCTCATCTCCGTTCAGGACAGATACGCAGTATTTT
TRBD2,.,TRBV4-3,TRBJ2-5,CASSQSETSGTKETQYF,TGCGCCAGCAGCCAATCCGAGACTAGCGGGACTAAAGAGACCCAGTACTTC
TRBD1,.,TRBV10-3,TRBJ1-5,CAISETGGGSNQPQHF,TGTGCCATCAGTGAGACAGGGGGGGGTAGCAATCAGCCCCAGCATTTT
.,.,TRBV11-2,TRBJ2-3,CASSLSGTDTQYF,TGTGCCAGCAGCTTATCGGGGACAGATACGCAGTATTTT
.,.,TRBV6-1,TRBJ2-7,CASSQEESYEQYF,TGTGCCAGCAGCCAGGAAGAATCCTACGAGCAGTACTTC
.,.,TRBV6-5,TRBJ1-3,CASSRWSSGNTIYF,TGTGCCAGCAGTCGGTGGAGCTCTGGAAACACCATATATTTT
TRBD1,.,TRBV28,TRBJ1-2,CASSRTGWVDGYTF,TGTGCCAGCAGTCGGACAGGATGGGTGGATGGCTACACCTTC
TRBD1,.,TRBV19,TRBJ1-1,CASSARDRGNTEAFF,TGTGCCAGTAGTGCACGGGACAGGGGGAACACTGAAGCTTTCTTT
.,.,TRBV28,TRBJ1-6,CASSSLDGGNSPLHF,TGTGCCAGCAGTTCCTTGGACGGAGGGAATTCACCCCTCCACTTT
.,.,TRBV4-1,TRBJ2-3,CASRSTSTDTQYF,TGCGCCAGCAGGTCTACTAGCACAGATACGCAGTATTTT
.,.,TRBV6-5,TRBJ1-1,CASSYLGGGTEAFF,TGTGCCAGCAGTTACTTAGGAGGGGGCACTGAAGCTTTCTTT
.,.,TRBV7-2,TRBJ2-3,CASSLLWDTQYF,TGTGCCAGCAGCTTACTTTGGGATACGCAGTATTTT
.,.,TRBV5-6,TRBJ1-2,CASSPGDRNYGYTF,TGTGCCAGCAGCCCAGGGGACCGTAACTATGGCTACACCTTC
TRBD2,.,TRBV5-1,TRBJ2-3,CASSLELAGNTDTQYF,TGCGCCAGCAGCTTGGAACTAGCGGGCAACACAGATACGCAGTATTTT
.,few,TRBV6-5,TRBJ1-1,CASRKGHNTEAFF,TGTGCCAGCAGAAAGGGACACAACACTGAAGCTTTCTTT
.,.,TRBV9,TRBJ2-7,CASSPSPHGGPYEQYF,TGTGCCAGCAGCCCATCCCCACACGGGGGGCCCTACGAGCAGTACTTC
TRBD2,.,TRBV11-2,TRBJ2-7,CASSSASGPAYEQYF,TGTGCCAGCAGCTCTGCTAGCGGCCCTGCCTACGAGCAGTACTTC
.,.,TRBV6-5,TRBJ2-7,CASSYSTDPTYEQYF,TGTGCCAGCAGTTACTCAACGGACCCAACCTACGAGCAGTACTTC
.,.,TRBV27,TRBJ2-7,CASSRDSFYEQYF,TGTGCCAGCAGCCGAGACAGTTTCTACGAGCAGTACTTC
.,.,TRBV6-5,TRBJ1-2,CASGTPNYGYTF,TGTGCCAGCGGGACACCAAACTATGGCTACACCTTC
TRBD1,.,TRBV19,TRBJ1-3,CASSILDRDSGNTIYF,TGTGCCAGTAGTATACTCGACAGGGACTCTGGAAACACCATATATTTT
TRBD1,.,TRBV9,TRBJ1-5,CASSPGTGGLQPQHF,TGTGCCAGCAGCCCCGGGACAGGGGGCCTTCAGCCCCAGCATTTT
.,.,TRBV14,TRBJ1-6,CASSLSRGGGSYNSPLHF,TGTGCCAGCAGCCTGTCGCGCGGGGGAGGTTCCTATAATTCACCCCTCCACTTT
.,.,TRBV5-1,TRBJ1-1,CASSLWVDTEAFF,TGCGCCAGCAGCTTGTGGGTGGACACTGAAGCTTTCTTT
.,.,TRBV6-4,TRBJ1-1,CASSVGANTEAFF,TGTGCCAGCAGTGTCGGGGCGAACACTGAAGCTTTCTTT
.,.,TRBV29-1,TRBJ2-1,CSVRRFDEQFF,TGCAGCGTTCGGCGATTCGATGAGCAGTTCTTC
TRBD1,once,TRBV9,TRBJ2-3,CASSARTGGVSTDTQYF,TGTGCCAGCAGCGCCCGAACAGGGGGCGTCAGCACAGATACGCAGTATTTT
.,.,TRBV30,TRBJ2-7,CAWSWRASSYEQYF,TGTGCCTGGAGTTGGCGGGCCTCCTCCTACGAGCAGTACTTC
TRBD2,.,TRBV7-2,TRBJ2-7,CASSGGLAGGLEEQYF,TGTGCCAGCAGCGGTGGACTAGCGGGAGGTTTGGAAGAGCAGTACTTC
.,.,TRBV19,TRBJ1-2,CASSDGDSNYGYTF,TGTGCCAGTAGCGACGGAGACTCTAACTATGGCTACACCTTC